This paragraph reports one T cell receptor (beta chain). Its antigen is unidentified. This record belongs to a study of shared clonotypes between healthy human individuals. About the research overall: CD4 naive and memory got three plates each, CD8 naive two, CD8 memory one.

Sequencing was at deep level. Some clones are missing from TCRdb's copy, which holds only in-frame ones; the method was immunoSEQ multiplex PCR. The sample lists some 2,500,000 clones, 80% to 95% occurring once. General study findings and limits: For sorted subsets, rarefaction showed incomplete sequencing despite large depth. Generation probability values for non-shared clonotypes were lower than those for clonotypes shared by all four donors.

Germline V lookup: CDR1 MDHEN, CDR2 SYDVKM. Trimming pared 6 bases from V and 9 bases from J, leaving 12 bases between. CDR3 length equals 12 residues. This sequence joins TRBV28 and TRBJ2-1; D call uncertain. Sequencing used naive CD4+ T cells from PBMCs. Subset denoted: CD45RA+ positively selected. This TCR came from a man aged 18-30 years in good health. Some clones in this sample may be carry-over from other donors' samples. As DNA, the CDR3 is TGTGCCAGCAGGTCCACCTGGCGTGAGCAGTTCTTC. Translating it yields CASRSTWREQFF. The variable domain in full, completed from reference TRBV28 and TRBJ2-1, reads DVKVTQSSRYLVKRTGEKVFLECVQDMDHENMFWYRQDPGLGLRLIYFSYDVKMKEKGDIPEGYSVSREKKERFSLILESASTNQTSMYLCASRSTWREQFFGPGTRLTVL.